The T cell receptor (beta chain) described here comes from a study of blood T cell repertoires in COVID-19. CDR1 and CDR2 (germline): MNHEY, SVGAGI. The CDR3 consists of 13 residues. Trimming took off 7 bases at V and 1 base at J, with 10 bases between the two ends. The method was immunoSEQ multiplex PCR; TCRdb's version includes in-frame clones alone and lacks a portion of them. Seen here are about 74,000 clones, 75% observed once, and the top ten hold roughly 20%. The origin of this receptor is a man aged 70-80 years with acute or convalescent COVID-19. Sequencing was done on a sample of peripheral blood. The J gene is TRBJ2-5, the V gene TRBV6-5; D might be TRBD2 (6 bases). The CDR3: CASTGDFQETQYF. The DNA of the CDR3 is TGTGCCAGCACCGGGGACTTCCAAGAGACCCAGTACTTC.